These 9 T cell receptor beta chains originate from one sample sequenced in a study of shared clonotypes between healthy human individuals. Here immunoSEQ multiplex PCR was the method, and the copy in TCRdb shows in-frame clones only, minus some. Of around 1,900,000 clones listed, around 93% are singletons. CD45RO negativity and positive selection for CCR7 defined naive CD8 cells, a population that excluded terminally differentiated effector memory CD45RA+ cells. The sequencing sample was made of naive CD8+ T cells from PBMCs. These receptors were obtained from a man aged 18 to 29 in good health. Some clones in this sample may be carry-over from other donors' samples.

A single count supports this clone. The chain employs TRBV11-2 and TRBJ2-1; the D gene is possibly TRBD2 (6 bases). CDR1 and CDR2 (germline): SGHAT, FQNNGV. The CDR3 totals 16 residues. V was pared by 5 bases and J by 5 bases, with 19 bases between. DNA for the CDR3: TGTGCCAGCAGCCAGTCTGGCGGGAAGGAGAACAATGAGCAGTTCTTC. This sequence encodes CASSQSGGKENNEQFF.

The rearrangement links TRBV11-2 to TRBJ1-1, with D tentatively TRBD1 (5 bases). The CDR3 contains 13 residues. V shed 5 bases and J shed 3 bases, with 10 bases lying between them. The V gene's germline CDR1 is SGHAT and CDR2 FQNNGV. This chain's CDR3 is CASSAQGDTEAFF. The CDR3 DNA reads as TGTGCCAGCAGCGCCCAGGGAGACACTGAAGCTTTCTTT.

The gene calls are TRBV13 and TRBJ2-1; maybe TRBD2 (5 bases). Trimming stripped 4 bases from V and 11 bases from J, with 18 bases between. This CDR3 region has 14 residues. Germline V gene lookup returns CDR1 PRHDT and CDR2 FYEKMQ (reference sequence). The CDR3 is CASSSREPGFKQFF. CDR3 DNA sequence: TGTGCCAGCAGCTCCCGGGAACCGGGGTTTAAGCAGTTCTTC.

This chain joins TRBV6-5 and TRBJ1-2, with D possibly matching TRBD1 (5 bases). The CDR3 sequence is 14 residues long. V lost 2 bases, J lost 4 bases, and 11 bases lay in between. Germline lookup yields CDR1 MNHEY and CDR2 SVGAGI. DNA for the CDR3: TGTGCCAGCAGTTACAAGGGGACTCTCTATGGCTACACCTTC. Amino acids: CASSYKGTLYGYTF.

The chain joins TRBV7-6 to TRBJ2-1, with 14 bases identical to TRBD2. With V trimmed by 5 bases and J by 6 bases, 12 bases remained unmatched. From germline, CDR1 is SGHVS and CDR2 FNYEAQ. The CDR3 sequence is 18 residues long. This chain's CDR3 is CASSPIRLAGGPANEQFF. The CDR3, as DNA: TGTGCCAGCAGCCCGATCCGACTAGCGGGAGGGCCCGCCAATGAGCAGTTCTTC.

The genes are TRBV19 and TRBJ1-5, with D possibly being TRBD1 (6 bases). Germline CDR1 is LNHDA and CDR2 is SQIVND (reference sequence). This CDR3 is built from 13 residues. Trimming shortened V by 5 bases and J by 15 bases, and 20 bases separated the two germline ends. CDR3 sequence: CASSFSPGETGHF. DNA of the CDR3: TGTGCCAGTAGTTTCTCCCCGGGGGAGACAGGGCATTTT.

This chain connects TRBV29-1 to TRBJ1-2; no definite D call. The CDR3 covers 14 residues. Germline V gene lookup returns CDR1 SQVTM and CDR2 ANQGSEA. Trimming pared 2 bases from V and 2 bases from J, leaving 12 bases between. In nucleotides, the CDR3 is TGCAGCGTTGAAAGGAGAGGTCAGAACTATGGCTACACCTTC. It specifies CSVERRGQNYGYTF.

The V gene is TRBV28, the J gene TRBJ2-3, with D uncertain. The length of the CDR3 is 16 residues. V lost 5 bases and J 0 bases, leaving 15 bases between the germline ends. Germline V gene sequence: CDR1 MDHEN, CDR2 SYDVKM. CDR3 DNA sequence: TGTGCCAGCAGTCCCCTGGGTGACGTTAGCACAGATACGCAGTATTTT. It is translated as CASSPLGDVSTDTQYF.

The chain has TRBV4-1 and TRBJ1-2; no reliable D call. V dropped 2 bases and J dropped 7 bases, with 5 bases sitting between them. Germline assignment: CDR1 MGHRA and CDR2 YSYEKL. This CDR3 comprises 11 residues. The DNA of the CDR3 is TGCGCCAGCAGCCAAAACAGTGGCTACACCTTC. This gives the protein CASSQNSGYTF.